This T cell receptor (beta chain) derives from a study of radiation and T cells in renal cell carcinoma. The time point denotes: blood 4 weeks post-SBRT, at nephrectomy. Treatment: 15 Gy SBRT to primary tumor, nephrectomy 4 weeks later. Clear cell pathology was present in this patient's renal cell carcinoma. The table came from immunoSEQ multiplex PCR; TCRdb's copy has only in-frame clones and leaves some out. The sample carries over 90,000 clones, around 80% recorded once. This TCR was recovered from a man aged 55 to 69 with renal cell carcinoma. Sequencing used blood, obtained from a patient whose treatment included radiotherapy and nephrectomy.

CDR3 DNA sequence: TGTGCCATCACCCATATCCAGGGTCAAGGCTACACCTTC. This sequence encodes CAITHIQGQGYTF. The chain couples TRBV10-3 to TRBJ1-2, with D maybe TRBD1 (5 bases). Trimming removed 7 bases at V and 8 bases at J, with 17 bases between. Germline V gene lookup returns CDR1 ENHRY and CDR2 SYGVKD. This CDR3 region has 13 residues.